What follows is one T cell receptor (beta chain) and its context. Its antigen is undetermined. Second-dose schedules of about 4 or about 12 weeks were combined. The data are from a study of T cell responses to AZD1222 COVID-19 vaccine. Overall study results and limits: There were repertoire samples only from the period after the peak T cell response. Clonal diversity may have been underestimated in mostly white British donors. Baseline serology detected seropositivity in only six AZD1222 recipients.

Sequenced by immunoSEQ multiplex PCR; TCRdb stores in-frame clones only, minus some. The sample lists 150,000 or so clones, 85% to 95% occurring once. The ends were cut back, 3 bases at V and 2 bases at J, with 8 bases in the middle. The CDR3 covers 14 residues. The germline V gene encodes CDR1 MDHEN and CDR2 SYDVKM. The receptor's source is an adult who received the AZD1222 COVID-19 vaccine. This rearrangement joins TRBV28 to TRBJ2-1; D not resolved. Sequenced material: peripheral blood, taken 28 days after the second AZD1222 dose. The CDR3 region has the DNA TGTGCCAGCAGTTTTTTTGCCACCTACAATGAGCAGTTCTTC. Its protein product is CASSFFATYNEQFF.